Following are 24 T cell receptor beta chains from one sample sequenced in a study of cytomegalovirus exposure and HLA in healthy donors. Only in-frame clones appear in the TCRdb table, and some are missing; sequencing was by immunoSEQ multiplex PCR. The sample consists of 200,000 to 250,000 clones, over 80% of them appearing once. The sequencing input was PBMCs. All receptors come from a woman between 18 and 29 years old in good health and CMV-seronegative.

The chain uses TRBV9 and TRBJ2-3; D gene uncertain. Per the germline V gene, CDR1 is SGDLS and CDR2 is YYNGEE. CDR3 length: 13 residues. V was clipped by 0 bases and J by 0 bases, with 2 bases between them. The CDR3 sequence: CASSVASTDTQYF. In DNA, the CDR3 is TGTGCCAGCAGCGTAGCTAGCACAGATACGCAGTATTTT.

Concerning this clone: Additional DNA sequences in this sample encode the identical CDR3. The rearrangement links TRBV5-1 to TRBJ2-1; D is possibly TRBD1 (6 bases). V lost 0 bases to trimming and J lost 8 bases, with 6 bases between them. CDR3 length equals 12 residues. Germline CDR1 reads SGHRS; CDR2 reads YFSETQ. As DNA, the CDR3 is TGCGCCAGCAGCTTGGCAGGGGATGAGCAGTTCTTC. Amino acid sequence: CASSLAGDEQFF.

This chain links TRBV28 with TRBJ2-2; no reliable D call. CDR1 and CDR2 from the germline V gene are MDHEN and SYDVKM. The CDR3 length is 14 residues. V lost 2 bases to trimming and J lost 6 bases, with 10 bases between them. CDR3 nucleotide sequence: TGTGCCAGCAGTTTAGATAGCATCGCCGGGGAGCTGTTTTTT. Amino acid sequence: CASSLDSIAGELFF.

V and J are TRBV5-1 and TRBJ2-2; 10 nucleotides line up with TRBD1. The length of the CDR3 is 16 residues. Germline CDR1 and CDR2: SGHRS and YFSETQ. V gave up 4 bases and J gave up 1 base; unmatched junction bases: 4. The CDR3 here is CASSGTGALNTGELFF. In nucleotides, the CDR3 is TGCGCCAGCAGCGGGACAGGGGCCTTGAACACCGGGGAGCTGTTTTTT.

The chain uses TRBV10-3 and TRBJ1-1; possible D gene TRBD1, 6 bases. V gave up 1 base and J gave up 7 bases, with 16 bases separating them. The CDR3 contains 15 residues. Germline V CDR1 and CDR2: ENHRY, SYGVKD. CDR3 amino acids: CAISEYTGRGGEAFF. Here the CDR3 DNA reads TGTGCCATCAGTGAGTACACAGGGAGAGGAGGTGAAGCTTTCTTT.

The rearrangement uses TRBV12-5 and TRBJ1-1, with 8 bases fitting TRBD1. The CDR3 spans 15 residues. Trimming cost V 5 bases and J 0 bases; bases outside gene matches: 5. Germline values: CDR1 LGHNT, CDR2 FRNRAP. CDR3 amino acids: CASGRGGQVNTEAFF. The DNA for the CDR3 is TGTGCTAGTGGTAGGGGGGGACAGGTGAACACTGAAGCTTTCTTT.

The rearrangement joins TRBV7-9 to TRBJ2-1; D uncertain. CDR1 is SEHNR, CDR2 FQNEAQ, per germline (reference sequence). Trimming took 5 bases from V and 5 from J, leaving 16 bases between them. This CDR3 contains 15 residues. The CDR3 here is CASSPIHPSDNEQFF. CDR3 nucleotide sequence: TGTGCCAGCAGCCCTATTCACCCCTCGGACAATGAGCAGTTCTTC.

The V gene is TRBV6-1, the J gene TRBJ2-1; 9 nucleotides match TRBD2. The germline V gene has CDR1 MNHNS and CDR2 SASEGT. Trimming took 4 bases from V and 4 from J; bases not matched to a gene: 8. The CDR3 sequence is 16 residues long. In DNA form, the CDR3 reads TGTGCCAGCAGTGGCCGGGCTAGCGGGATTTACAATGAGCAGTTCTTC. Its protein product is CASSGRASGIYNEQFF.

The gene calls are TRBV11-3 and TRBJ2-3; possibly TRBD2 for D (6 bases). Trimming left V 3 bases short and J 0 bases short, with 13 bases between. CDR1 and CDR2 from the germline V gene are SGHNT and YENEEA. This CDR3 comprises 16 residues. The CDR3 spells CASSFGIAESTDTQYF. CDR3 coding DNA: TGTGCCAGCAGCTTCGGAATAGCGGAAAGCACAGATACGCAGTATTTT.

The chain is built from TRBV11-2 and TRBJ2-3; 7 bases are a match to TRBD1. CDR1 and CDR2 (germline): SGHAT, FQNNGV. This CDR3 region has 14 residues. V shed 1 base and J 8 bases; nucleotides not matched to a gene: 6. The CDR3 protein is CASSLGDQGVTQYF. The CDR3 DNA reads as TGTGCCAGCAGCTTAGGCGACCAGGGGGTTACGCAGTATTTT. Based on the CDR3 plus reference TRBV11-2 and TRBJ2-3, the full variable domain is EAGVAQSPRYKIIEKRQSVAFWCNPISGHATLYWYQQILGQGPKLLIQFQNNGVVDDSQLPKDRFSAERLKGVDSTLKIQPAKLEDSAVYLCASSLGDQGVTQYFGPGTRLTVL.

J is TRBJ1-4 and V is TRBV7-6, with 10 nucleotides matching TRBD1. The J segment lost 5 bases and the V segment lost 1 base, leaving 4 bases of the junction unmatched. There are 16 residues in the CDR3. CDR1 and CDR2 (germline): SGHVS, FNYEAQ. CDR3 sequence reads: CASSLGGQGLNEKLFF. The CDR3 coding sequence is TGTGCCAGCAGCTTAGGGGGACAGGGGCTAAATGAAAAACTGTTTTTT.

The CDR3 protein is CASSILPGLDHYNEQFF. The CDR3 bases are TGTGCCAGTAGTATTCTCCCGGGACTGGACCACTACAATGAGCAGTTCTTC. The chain couples TRBV19 to TRBJ2-1, with D perhaps TRBD2 (6 bases). Germline V gives CDR1 LNHDA, CDR2 SQIVND (reference sequence). The CDR3 runs to 17 residues. Trimming took off 3 bases at V and 3 bases at J, with 18 bases between the two ends.

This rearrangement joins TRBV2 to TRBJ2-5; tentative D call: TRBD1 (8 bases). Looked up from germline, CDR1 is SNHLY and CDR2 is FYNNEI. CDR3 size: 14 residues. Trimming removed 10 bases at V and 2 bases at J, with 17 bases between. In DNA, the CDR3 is TGTGCCAACCGGGGGGACAGGTATCAAGAGACCCAGTACTTC. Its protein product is CANRGDRYQETQYF.

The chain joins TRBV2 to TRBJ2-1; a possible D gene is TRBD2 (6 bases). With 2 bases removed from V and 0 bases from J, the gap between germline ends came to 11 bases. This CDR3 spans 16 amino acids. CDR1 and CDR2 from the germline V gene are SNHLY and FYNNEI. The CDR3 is CASSEPGGPSYNEQFF. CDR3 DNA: TGTGCCAGCAGTGAACCCGGAGGGCCCTCCTACAATGAGCAGTTCTTC.

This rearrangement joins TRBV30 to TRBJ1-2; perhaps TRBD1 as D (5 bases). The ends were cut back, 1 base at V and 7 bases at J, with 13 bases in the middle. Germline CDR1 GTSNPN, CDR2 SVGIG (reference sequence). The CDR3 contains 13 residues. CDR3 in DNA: TGTGCCTGGAGTGCAGGGTGGGCGGTTGGCTACACCTTC. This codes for CAWSAGWAVGYTF.

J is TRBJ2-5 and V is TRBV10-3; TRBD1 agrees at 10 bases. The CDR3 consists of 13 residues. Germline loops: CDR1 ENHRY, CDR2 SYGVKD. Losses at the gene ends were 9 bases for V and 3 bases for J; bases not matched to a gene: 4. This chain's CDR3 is CAMKGTGEETQYF. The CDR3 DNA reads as TGTGCCATGAAAGGGACAGGGGAAGAGACCCAGTACTTC.

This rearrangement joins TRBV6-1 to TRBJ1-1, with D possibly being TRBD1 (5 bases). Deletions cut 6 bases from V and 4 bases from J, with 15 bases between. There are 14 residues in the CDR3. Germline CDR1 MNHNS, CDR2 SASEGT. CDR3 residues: CASRPRGLATEAFF. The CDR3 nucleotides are TGTGCCAGCAGACCCCGGGGGTTGGCCACTGAAGCTTTCTTT.

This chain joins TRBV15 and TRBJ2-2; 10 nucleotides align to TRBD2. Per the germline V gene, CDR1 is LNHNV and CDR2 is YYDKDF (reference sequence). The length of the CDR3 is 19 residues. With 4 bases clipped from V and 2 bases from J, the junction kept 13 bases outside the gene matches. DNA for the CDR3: TGTGCCACCAGCAATCCGAGACTAGCGGGTAACACTAACACCGGGGAGCTGTTTTTT. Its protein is CATSNPRLAGNTNTGELFF.

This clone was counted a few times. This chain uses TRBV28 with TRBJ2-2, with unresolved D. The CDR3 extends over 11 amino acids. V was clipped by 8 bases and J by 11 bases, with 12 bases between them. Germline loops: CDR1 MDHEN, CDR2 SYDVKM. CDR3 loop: CASRAPGELFF. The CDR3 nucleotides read TGTGCCAGCCGCGCGCCGGGTGAGCTGTTTTTT.

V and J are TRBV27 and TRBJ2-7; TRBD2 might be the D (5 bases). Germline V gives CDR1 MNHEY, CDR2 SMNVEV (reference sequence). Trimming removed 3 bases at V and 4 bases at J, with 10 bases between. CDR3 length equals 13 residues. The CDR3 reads CASSFAGSYEQYF. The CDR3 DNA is TGTGCCAGCAGTTTTGCGGGTTCTTACGAGCAGTACTTC.

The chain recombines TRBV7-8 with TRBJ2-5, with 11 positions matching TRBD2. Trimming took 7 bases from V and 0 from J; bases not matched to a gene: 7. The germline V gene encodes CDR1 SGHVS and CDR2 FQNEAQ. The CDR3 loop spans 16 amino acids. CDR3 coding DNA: TGTGCCAGCACCGCGAGGGGACTAGCGGACCAAGAGACCCAGTACTTC. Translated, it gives CASTARGLADQETQYF.

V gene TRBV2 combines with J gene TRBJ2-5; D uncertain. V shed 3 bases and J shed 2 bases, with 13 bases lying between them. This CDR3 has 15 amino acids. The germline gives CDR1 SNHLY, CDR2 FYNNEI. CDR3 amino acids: CASSETPARQETQYF. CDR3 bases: TGTGCCAGCAGTGAGACTCCGGCCAGACAAGAGACCCAGTACTTC.

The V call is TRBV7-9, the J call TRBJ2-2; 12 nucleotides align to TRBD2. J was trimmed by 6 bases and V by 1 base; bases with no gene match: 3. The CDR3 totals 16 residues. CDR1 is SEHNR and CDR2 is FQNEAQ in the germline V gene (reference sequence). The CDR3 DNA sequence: TGTGCCAGCAGCTTAGGGACTAGCGGGAATGCCGGGGAGCTGTTTTTT. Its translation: CASSLGTSGNAGELFF.

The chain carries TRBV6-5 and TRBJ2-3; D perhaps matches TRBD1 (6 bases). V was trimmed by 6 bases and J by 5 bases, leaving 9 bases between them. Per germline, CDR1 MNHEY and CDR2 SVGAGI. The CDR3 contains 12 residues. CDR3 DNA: TGTGCCAGCAGAGGGGGTGGAGATACGCAGTATTTT. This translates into CASRGGGDTQYF.